These 13 T cell receptor beta chains were all obtained from the same sample, sequenced in a study of cytomegalovirus exposure and HLA in healthy donors. In the PCR, 60 Vbeta and 13 Jbeta primers were used. Some clones are missing from TCRdb's copy, which holds only in-frame ones; the method was immunoSEQ multiplex PCR. The table lists 150,000 to 170,000 clones, more than 60% of them singletons. Sequenced: PBMCs. These receptors originate from a middle-aged woman in good health and CMV-seronegative.

This clone is a singleton in its sample. This rearrangement joins TRBV5-1 to TRBJ2-3; TRBD2 agrees at 12 bases. The CDR3 runs 17 residues. V lost 4 bases to trimming and J lost 5 bases; unmatched junction nucleotides: 11. Germline V CDR1 and CDR2: SGHRS, YFSETQ. This CDR3 is CASSKRTSGTNGDTQYF. In DNA, the CDR3 is TGCGCCAGCAGCAAACGGACTAGCGGGACAAACGGAGATACGCAGTATTTT.

The chain links TRBV11-2 to TRBJ2-7, with a possible D match to TRBD1 (6 bases). Trimming cost V 0 bases and J 3 bases, with 12 bases left between them. There are 15 residues in the CDR3. CDR1 is SGHAT and CDR2 is FQNNGV in the germline V gene. The CDR3 protein is CASSLEMDSVYEQYF. Written as DNA, the CDR3 is TGTGCCAGCAGCTTAGAGATGGACAGTGTCTACGAGCAGTACTTC.

This clone has only a few counts. The CDR3 DNA sequence: TGCGCCAGCAGCCGGGTCTCCGGGACAGGGTATTTTAACGAGCAGTACTTC. It translates to CASSRVSGTGYFNEQYF. The chain has TRBV5-1 and TRBJ2-7; 9 positions agree with TRBD1. In germline, CDR1 is SGHRS, CDR2 YFSETQ. V shed 4 bases and J 5 bases; nucleotides not matched to a gene: 16. CDR3 length: 17 amino acids.

The chain recombines TRBV18 with TRBJ1-5; 7 bases are shared with TRBD1. Trimming removed 0 bases from V and 5 bases from J; junction bases left unmatched: 4. From germline, CDR1 is KGHSH and CDR2 LQKENI. The CDR3 sequence is 15 residues long. CDR3 nucleotide sequence: TGTGCCAGCTCACCACCAGGGGGCCGCGATCAGCCCCAGCATTTT. This codes for CASSPPGGRDQPQHF.

This clone was observed a few times. The chain recombines TRBV6-1 with TRBJ1-4, with 9 positions matching TRBD1. V gave up 1 base and J gave up 6 bases; unmatched junction bases: 9. Germline CDR1 reads MNHNS; CDR2 reads SASEGT. The CDR3 sequence is 17 residues long. The CDR3 loop is CASSEEGPGQGYEKLFF. CDR3 nucleotides: TGTGCCAGCAGTGAAGAAGGCCCGGGACAGGGATATGAAAAACTGTTTTTT.

This clone appeared a single time. This chain connects TRBV7-9 to TRBJ1-6; D is unresolved. The CDR3 contains 12 residues. Germline assignment: CDR1 SEHNR and CDR2 FQNEAQ (reference sequence). Trimming removed 3 bases at V and 7 bases at J, with 4 bases between. CDR3 nucleotides: TGTGCCAGCAGCTTCCAGAATTCACCCCTCCACTTT. Amino acid sequence: CASSFQNSPLHF.

This clone is a singleton in its sample. This chain links TRBV5-1 with TRBJ1-2; maybe TRBD1 (6 bases). The CDR3 has 14 residues. V was trimmed by 0 bases and J by 5 bases, leaving 11 bases between them. CDR1 and CDR2 from the germline V gene are SGHRS and YFSETQ. The CDR3 region has the DNA TGCGCCAGCAGCTTGGAACAGGGAGGGTATGGCTACACCTTC. This encodes CASSLEQGGYGYTF.

The CDR3 region is CASKAEGRTEAFF. CDR3 DNA sequence: TGTGCCAGCAAAGCGGAGGGTCGGACTGAAGCTTTCTTT. This rearrangement joins TRBV2 to TRBJ1-1; D gene uncertain. Germline V gives CDR1 SNHLY, CDR2 FYNNEI. The CDR3 length is 13 residues. V was trimmed by 7 bases and J by 5 bases, leaving 14 bases between them.

This sequence joins TRBV7-8 and TRBJ1-6; tentative D call: TRBD1 (6 bases). CDR1 and CDR2 from the germline V gene are SGHVS and FQNEAQ. The CDR3 runs 16 residues. V lost 5 bases and J 8 bases, leaving 19 bases between the germline ends. DNA for the CDR3: TGTGCCAGCAGCCCGTTTCGGGGGGCGGAAGATTCACCCCTCCACTTT. Amino acids: CASSPFRGAEDSPLHF. Together with reference TRBV7-8 and TRBJ1-6, the CDR3 gives the full variable domain: GAGVSQSPRYKVAKRGQDVALRCDPISGHVSLFWYQQALGQGPEFLTYFQNEAQLDKSGLPSDRFFAERPEGSVSTLKIQRTQQEDSAVYLCASSPFRGAEDSPLHFGNGTRLTVT.

Details on this clone: Other nucleotide sequences from this sample produce the same CDR3. The J gene is TRBJ2-1, the V gene TRBV5-1; D is unresolved. V was trimmed by 0 bases and J by 0 bases, leaving 7 bases between them. Germline loops: CDR1 SGHRS, CDR2 YFSETQ. This CDR3 spans 15 amino acids. This CDR3 is CASSLGSSSYNEQFF. The DNA of the CDR3 is TGCGCCAGCAGCTTGGGGAGCAGCTCCTACAATGAGCAGTTCTTC.

This clone showed up just a few times. The chain links TRBV9 to TRBJ1-2, with a tentative D call TRBD1 (5 bases). The germline V gene has CDR1 SGDLS and CDR2 YYNGEE. V lost 4 bases, J lost 9 bases, and 19 bases lay in between. This CDR3 is 14 amino acids long. In nucleotides, the CDR3 is TGTGCCAGCAGCCTCGGGACGGGACTTGGGAGCTACACCTTC. Translation: CASSLGTGLGSYTF.

V gene TRBV6-4 combines with J gene TRBJ2-2; 9 bases fit TRBD2. J was trimmed by 3 bases and V by 0 bases; bases with no gene match: 2. The CDR3 is made up of 16 amino acids. Germline V gene sequence: CDR1 MRHNA, CDR2 SNTAGT. The DNA of the CDR3 is TGTGCCAGCAGTGACTCGATAGCGGGGGACACCGGGGAGCTGTTTTTT. The encoded protein is CASSDSIAGDTGELFF.

This clone has just a few counts. The chain has TRBV5-4 and TRBJ1-2; 7 bases agree with TRBD1. This CDR3 has 12 residues. The V and J ends lost 5 bases and 7 bases, in that order; junction bases with no gene match: 5. Germline V gene sequence: CDR1 SGHNT, CDR2 YYREEE (reference sequence). The CDR3 DNA reads as TGTGCCAGCAGGTATACAGGGGCTGGCTACACCTTC. Translation gives CASRYTGAGYTF.